A selection of T cell receptor beta chains follows, all from one sample in a study of tumor-infiltrating lymphocytes in primary liver carcinoma. Each CDR3 protein gets one entry after TCRdb re-called the multiplex PCR reads with MiXCR. The table shows approximately 73,000 distinct CDR3 sequences, with approximately 74% occurring only once. Sequencing used liver tumor tissue from sampling region 4. These receptors originate from a man aged 35 to 55 with primary liver carcinoma and hepatitis B virus infection. The CDR3 runs from the conserved cysteine through the conserved F or W. The order of the fields is D gene, V gene, clone size, J gene, CDR3 DNA, CDR3 protein. D genes are given only for firm matches. Size is stated for part of the rows, as once, few or many counts, or as a class when the clone is expanded.

d_gene: -; v_gene: TRBV11-1; abundance: -; j_gene: TRBJ2-7; CDR3nt: TGTGCCAGCAGCTTAGGCCGTACTTCCTACGAGCAGTACTTC; CDR3aa: CASSLGRTSYEQYF
d_gene: -; v_gene: TRBV4-1; abundance: -; j_gene: TRBJ2-5; CDR3nt: TGCGCCAGCAGCCAAGGTGGAGGTGGTGGAGAGACCCAGTACTTC; CDR3aa: CASSQGGGGGETQYF
d_gene: -; v_gene: TRBV11-2; abundance: many; j_gene: TRBJ2-3; CDR3nt: TGTGCCAGCAGCTTAGCGAGGGGATTAGATACGCAGTATTTT; CDR3aa: CASSLARGLDTQYF
d_gene: -; v_gene: TRBV6-6; abundance: -; j_gene: TRBJ2-1; CDR3nt: TGTGCCAGCAGTTCCCCCTCTTACAATGAGCAGTTATTC; CDR3aa: CASSSPSYNEQLF
d_gene: TRBD1; v_gene: TRBV4-1; abundance: -; j_gene: TRBJ1-5; CDR3nt: TGCGCCAGCAGCCAAGCACAGGGGGACAATCAACTCCAGCATTTT; CDR3aa: CASSQAQGDNQLQHF
d_gene: -; v_gene: TRBV14; abundance: many; j_gene: TRBJ2-5; CDR3nt: TGTGCCAGCAGCCTCCGACTTCAAGAGACCCAGTACTTC; CDR3aa: CASSLRLQETQYF
d_gene: -; v_gene: TRBV6-6; abundance: many; j_gene: TRBJ1-1; CDR3nt: TGTGCCAGCAGTTACGTGGGCGCTGAAGCTTTCTTT; CDR3aa: CASSYVGAEAFF
d_gene: -; v_gene: TRBV7-9; abundance: -; j_gene: TRBJ2-7; CDR3nt: TGTGCCAGCAGCTTTAGCTCCTACGAGCAGTACTTC; CDR3aa: CASSFSSYEQYF
d_gene: TRBD2; v_gene: TRBV20-1; abundance: -; j_gene: TRBJ2-7; CDR3nt: TGCAGTGCGCCCAGCGCGGGAGCGGGACTCTACGAGCAGTACTTC; CDR3aa: CSAPSAGAGLYEQYF
d_gene: TRBD2; v_gene: TRBV7-3; abundance: -; j_gene: TRBJ2-1; CDR3nt: TGTGCCAGCAGCACCCTAGCGGGAGTAGGCAATGTGCAGTTCTTC; CDR3aa: CASSTLAGVGNVQFF
d_gene: TRBD2; v_gene: TRBV12-3/TRBV12-4; abundance: -; j_gene: TRBJ2-3; CDR3nt: TGTGTCAGCAAGCTAGCGGGAGGGCTGACAGATACGCAGTATTTT; CDR3aa: CVSKLAGGLTDTQYF
d_gene: TRBD2; v_gene: TRBV2; abundance: -; j_gene: TRBJ2-5; CDR3nt: TGTGCCAGCAGGAACAGATCGGGAGGGAGGGAGACCCAGTACTTC; CDR3aa: CASRNRSGGRETQYF
d_gene: -; v_gene: TRBV11-2; abundance: -; j_gene: TRBJ2-2; CDR3nt: TGTGCCAGCAACTTTGACGATCATGATAGGGCCGGGAAGCTGTTTTTT; CDR3aa: CASNFDDHDRAGKLFF
d_gene: -; v_gene: TRBV10-3; abundance: many; j_gene: TRBJ1-2; CDR3nt: TGTGCCACGGGCGCGGGTGATAGTGGCTACACCTTC; CDR3aa: CATGAGDSGYTF
d_gene: -; v_gene: TRBV14; abundance: -; j_gene: TRBJ2-5; CDR3nt: TGTGCCAGCAGCCAAGAGCTGGAAGAGGCCCAATACTTC; CDR3aa: CASSQELEEAQYF
d_gene: -; v_gene: TRBV5-1; abundance: -; j_gene: TRBJ2-7; CDR3nt: TGCGCCACCGCATCGCTGGTGGGAGCTCCCGAGCAGTACTTC; CDR3aa: CATASLVGAPEQYF
d_gene: TRBD2; v_gene: TRBV29-1; abundance: -; j_gene: TRBJ2-1; CDR3nt: TGCTGCGTCCTCAAAGCGGGAGGGCCAAGTGAGCAATTCTTC; CDR3aa: CCVLKAGGPSEQFF
d_gene: -; v_gene: TRBV6-1; abundance: many; j_gene: TRBJ2-2; CDR3nt: TGTGCCAGCAGTGAAGTCTGGCAGGATGCGAACACCGGGGAGCTGTTTTTT; CDR3aa: CASSEVWQDANTGELFF
d_gene: TRBD2; v_gene: TRBV11-2; abundance: -; j_gene: TRBJ2-1; CDR3nt: TGTGCCAGCAGCCCGGGAGGGCCGTACAATGGGCAGTTTTTC; CDR3aa: CASSPGGPYNGQFF
d_gene: -; v_gene: TRBV29-1; abundance: -; j_gene: TRBJ2-3; CDR3nt: TGCAGCGGCTCAACGCAGGGTGTTGGAGATATACAGTATTTT; CDR3aa: CSGSTQGVGDIQYF
d_gene: TRBD1; v_gene: TRBV29-1; abundance: -; j_gene: TRBJ2-1; CDR3nt: TGCAGCGTTGAAGGGGGTGGGGCAGGGGGCCGTTCCAATGAGCAGTTCTTC; CDR3aa: CSVEGGGAGGRSNEQFF
d_gene: TRBD1; v_gene: TRBV7-9; abundance: many; j_gene: TRBJ1-1; CDR3nt: TGTGCCAGCAGCTCCGGGACAGGCTACACTGAAGCTTTCTTT; CDR3aa: CASSSGTGYTEAFF
d_gene: -; v_gene: TRBV6-5; abundance: -; j_gene: TRBJ1-3; CDR3nt: TGTGCCAGTAGTTTAGACAGACTCTCTGGAACCACCATATATTTT; CDR3aa: CASSLDRLSGTTIYF
d_gene: -; v_gene: TRBV28; abundance: few; j_gene: TRBJ1-2; CDR3nt: TGTGCCAGCAGTTTAAGGGGCCTGAGTGGCTACACCTTC; CDR3aa: CASSLRGLSGYTF
d_gene: -; v_gene: TRBV11-2; abundance: once; j_gene: TRBJ2-3; CDR3nt: TGTGCCAGCAGTCCCCCGACTAACGGCAGCACAGATACACAGTATTTT; CDR3aa: CASSPPTNGSTDTQYF
d_gene: -; v_gene: TRBV29-1; abundance: -; j_gene: TRBJ2-1; CDR3nt: TGCAGCCTTGAAGGGAACATTGAGCAGTTCTTC; CDR3aa: CSLEGNIEQFF
d_gene: TRBD1; v_gene: TRBV28; abundance: -; j_gene: TRBJ2-7; CDR3nt: TGTGCTAGCAGCCCGACAGGGGAACTCGGGAACGACCAGTACTTC; CDR3aa: CASSPTGELGNDQYF
d_gene: TRBD2; v_gene: TRBV4-1; abundance: -; j_gene: TRBJ2-7; CDR3nt: TGCGCCAGCAGCCAGTTGGGAGAAACTAGCGGGAGCTACGAGCCGTACTTC; CDR3aa: CASSQLGETSGSYEPYF
d_gene: -; v_gene: TRBV28; abundance: once; j_gene: TRBJ2-3; CDR3nt: TGTGCCAACACCCTGAGGGGCCCATACACAGACACGCAGTATTTT; CDR3aa: CANTLRGPYTDTQYF
d_gene: -; v_gene: TRBV6-6; abundance: -; j_gene: TRBJ1-5; CDR3nt: TGTGCCAGCACTCCAAGGCAGGGTCCTCATCAGCCCCAGCATTTT; CDR3aa: CASTPRQGPHQPQHF
d_gene: -; v_gene: TRBV7-9; abundance: -; j_gene: TRBJ2-1; CDR3nt: TGTGCCAGCAGCTTAGTAGAGACGGCTAAACAGTTCTTC; CDR3aa: CASSLVETAKQFF
d_gene: -; v_gene: TRBV28; abundance: few; j_gene: TRBJ1-5; CDR3nt: TGTGCCAGCAGTTTACGACAGAATAGCAATCAGCCCCAGCATTTT; CDR3aa: CASSLRQNSNQPQHF
d_gene: -; v_gene: TRBV11-3; abundance: -; j_gene: TRBJ2-6; CDR3nt: TGTGCCAGCACCAAAATCCCCCAGGACAGCATACCTTACTCTGGGGCCAACGTCCTGGCTTTC; CDR3aa: CASTKIPQDSIPYSGANVLAF
d_gene: TRBD2; v_gene: TRBV29-1; abundance: -; j_gene: TRBJ2-1; CDR3nt: TGCAGCGTCCTTAGCGGGGTGGTCTACATTGAGCAGTTCTTC; CDR3aa: CSVLSGVVYIEQFF
d_gene: -; v_gene: TRBV7-8; abundance: -; j_gene: TRBJ1-1; CDR3nt: TGTACCAGCAGCTTAGGGGGGATAGGCACCGAAGCTTTCTTT; CDR3aa: CTSSLGGIGTEAFF
d_gene: TRBD1; v_gene: TRBV4-1; abundance: once; j_gene: TRBJ2-7; CDR3nt: TGTGCCAGCAGCCCCACAGGGGGCGGTTGGGACGAGCAGTATTTC; CDR3aa: CASSPTGGGWDEQYF
d_gene: -; v_gene: TRBV4-1; abundance: once; j_gene: TRBJ2-2; CDR3nt: TGCGCCAGCAGCCTGATACAGGGAGAAGCCGTGGAGCTGTTTTTT; CDR3aa: CASSLIQGEAVELFF
d_gene: -; v_gene: TRBV28; abundance: -; j_gene: TRBJ1-5; CDR3nt: TGTGCCAGCAGTTTAAGTACCCGCTCCTACGTGAGCAATCAGCCTCAGCATTTT; CDR3aa: CASSLSTRSYVSNQPQHF